Presented here are 7 T cell receptor beta chains from one specimen sequenced in a study of blood T cells in healthy people across ages. A second PCR of roughly 6 to 12 cycles used a sample-barcoded 5' primer and a J-beta primer mix. TCRdb itself ran the 5' RACE reads through MiXCR, one entry per CDR3 protein. Found here are hundreds of thousands of distinct CDR3 sequences, 40% to 50% of them singletons; the top ten hold around 21%. The sequencing input was blood. The receptor set was obtained from a man between 60 and 75 years old in good health.

This clonotype was seen only a few times. The genes are TRBV7-2 and TRBJ2-5; 7 bases agree with TRBD2. V lost 5 bases, J lost 0 bases, and 3 bases stayed unmatched. The CDR3 covers 14 residues. The germline gives CDR1 SGHTA, CDR2 FQGNSA. For the CDR3, the DNA is TGTGCCAGCAGCCCTAGCGGCCACCAAGAGACCCAGTACTTC. Translation: CASSPSGHQETQYF.

Of note for this clonotype: The junction and the germline gene differ at one end; a read error may be behind it. J is TRBJ1-5 and V is TRBV10-3; no clear D gene. The V gene's germline CDR1 is ENHRY and CDR2 SYGVKD. There are 13 residues in the CDR3. The CDR3 DNA reads TGTACCATCAGTGAAAGGACGAATGAACCCCAGCATTTT. Its translation: CTISERTNEPQHF.

The chain links TRBV20-1 to TRBJ1-3, with D maybe TRBD1 (5 bases). Between the trimmed V and J ends, which lost 1 base and 0 bases, there was a span of 16 bases. Germline CDR1 is DFQATT and CDR2 is SNEGSKA (reference sequence). The CDR3 length is 17 residues. For the CDR3, the DNA is TGCAGTGCTAGAGTACCAAGTGGGGCAAGCTCTGGAAACACCATATATTTT. Encoded protein: CSARVPSGASSGNTIYF.

The chain uses TRBV6-5 and TRBJ1-1, with 7 bases fitting TRBD1. Germline loops: CDR1 MNHEY, CDR2 SVGAGI. With V trimmed by 5 bases and J by 11 bases, 8 bases remained unmatched. The CDR3 length is 12 residues. The CDR3 nucleotides read TGTGCCAGCAGTGCCAGGGGGTTCAAGGCTTTCTTT. Its translation: CASSARGFKAFF.

J is TRBJ2-1 and V is TRBV7-2; 9 bases are shared with TRBD2. CDR1 and CDR2 from the germline V gene are SGHTA and FQGNSA. The ends lost 3 bases at V and 5 bases at J; junction bases unmatched: 5. CDR3 length: 15 residues. CDR3 residues: CASSFVGTSHNEQFF. CDR3 DNA sequence: TGTGCCAGCAGCTTTGTCGGGACTAGCCACAATGAGCAGTTCTTC.

This chain connects TRBV27 to TRBJ2-7, with 7 positions matching TRBD1. The CDR3 is 13 amino acids. Germline values: CDR1 MNHEY, CDR2 SMNVEV (reference sequence). With 5 bases clipped from V and 3 bases from J, the junction kept 4 bases outside the gene matches. CDR3 sequence reads: CASSATGLYEQYF. The DNA of the CDR3 is TGTGCCAGCAGTGCGACAGGGCTCTACGAGCAGTACTTC.

J is TRBJ2-6 and V is TRBV29-1, with TRBD1 matching 9 bases. This CDR3 region has 17 residues. Trimming removed 4 bases from V and 1 base from J; junction bases left unmatched: 8. Germline CDR1 and CDR2: SQVTM and ANQGSEA. The CDR3 region has the DNA TGCAGCGTTGGGGGGGACAGGGACATTTCTGGGGCCAACGTCCTGACTTTC. It specifies CSVGGDRDISGANVLTF.